The 16 T cell receptor beta chains reported below all come from one sample, sequenced in a study of blood T cells in healthy people across ages. Through a sample-barcoded 5' primer and a J-beta primer mix, a second PCR was run for roughly 6 to 12 cycles. TCRdb passed the 5' RACE reads through MiXCR, listing each CDR3 protein once. The sample carries roughly 800,000 distinct CDR3 sequences, around 25% recorded once. A further study also used this sample, focusing on T cells of mothers and their children.

Material: blood. The source is a boy younger than 18 in good health.

This clonotype was seen only once. This chain links TRBV29-1 with TRBJ2-2; 9 bases match TRBD1. J lost 6 bases, V lost 4 bases, and 9 bases had no gene match. Germline-derived CDR1 and CDR2 are SQVTM and ANQGSEA. The CDR3 runs 15 residues. The CDR3: CSVVPGQGVSGELFF. The CDR3 bases are TGCAGCGTTGTCCCGGGACAGGGAGTTTCCGGGGAGCTGTTTTTT.

The sample holds a few counts of this clonotype. This chain uses TRBV3-1 with TRBJ2-2; 9 nucleotides line up with TRBD2. The V gene's germline CDR1 is LGHDT and CDR2 YNNKEL (reference sequence). This CDR3 has 17 residues. The J segment lost 2 bases and the V segment lost 5 bases, leaving 9 bases of the junction unmatched. CDR3 sequence: CASSYPGLADNTGELFF. The CDR3 coding sequence is TGTGCCAGCAGCTATCCGGGACTAGCCGACAACACCGGGGAGCTGTTTTTT.

This clonotype was found a few times. The chain combines TRBV20-1 with TRBJ2-1; TRBD2 matches 8 bases. Trimming at V came to 6 bases and at J to 2 bases, leaving 6 bases not matched to a gene. Germline loops: CDR1 DFQATT, CDR2 SNEGSKA (reference sequence). The CDR3 runs to 14 residues. In nucleotides, the CDR3 is TGCAGTGCCCAGCGGGGGACAACCTACAATGAGCAGTTCTTC. This codes for CSAQRGTTYNEQFF.

The chain employs TRBV7-6 and TRBJ1-2; no reliable D call. The length of the CDR3 is 12 residues. Looked up from germline, CDR1 is SGHVS and CDR2 is FNYEAQ. V was pared by 2 bases and J by 8 bases, with 9 bases between. CDR3 in DNA: TGTGCCAGCAGCTTACCTTCGAGGGGCTACACCTTC. Translating it yields CASSLPSRGYTF.

This clonotype was found a few times. The rearrangement joins TRBV5-1 to TRBJ1-1; tentative D call: TRBD1 (5 bases). CDR1 and CDR2 from the germline V gene are SGHRS and YFSETQ. This CDR3 is 14 amino acids long. V gave up 3 bases and J gave up 3 bases, with 12 bases separating them. The CDR3 sequence: CASSSPQGHTEAFF. The CDR3 nucleotides are TGCGCCAGCAGCTCTCCGCAGGGCCACACTGAAGCTTTCTTT.

With respect to this clonotype: Here the CDR3 omits its conserved ending phenylalanine or tryptophan, so a read error is the likely source. V is TRBV3-1 and J is TRBJ2-7, with TRBD2 identical over 13 bases. Germline values: CDR1 LGHDT, CDR2 YNNKEL (reference sequence). The CDR3 covers 16 residues. Trimming at V came to 4 bases and at J to 2 bases, leaving 5 bases not matched to a gene. The CDR3 DNA reads TGTGCCAGCAGCCTCGGACTAGCGGGAGCCACCTACGAGCAGTACTCC. Residues: CASSLGLAGATYEQYS.

V usage is TRBV28 and J usage is TRBJ1-2, with D perhaps matching TRBD1 (6 bases). Germline V gives CDR1 MDHEN, CDR2 SYDVKM. The V end lost 6 bases, the J end lost 10 bases, and 15 bases lay between the germline ends. The CDR3 totals 12 residues. The CDR3 sequence is CASSRGGVSYTF. The CDR3 DNA reads TGTGCCAGCAGCCGTGGGGGCGTCTCCTACACCTTC.

The V call is TRBV7-2, the J call TRBJ2-1, with D possibly being TRBD2 (5 bases). The last part of the DNA fits TRBJ2-7 better; the J call may be wrong. The CDR3 runs to 16 residues. Germline loops: CDR1 SGHTA, CDR2 FQGNSA. CDR3 nucleotide sequence: TGTGCCAGCAGCAAACGGAGGAACATCCAAACTTACGAGCAGTACTTC. Its translation is CASSKRRNIQTYEQYF.

This clonotype has only a few counts. The chain links TRBV29-1 to TRBJ1-2; 7 bases are shared with TRBD1. This CDR3 region has 13 residues. Trimming took 4 bases from V and 3 from J; bases not matched to a gene: 5. Germline V CDR1 and CDR2: SQVTM, ANQGSEA. Here the CDR3 reads CSVGGTVDYGYTF. The CDR3 coding sequence is TGCAGCGTTGGCGGGACAGTCGACTATGGCTACACCTTC.

The chain has TRBV24-1 and TRBJ1-1, with 7 bases matching TRBD1. Unmatched junction bases numbered 4, after V lost 3 bases and J lost 4 bases. In germline, CDR1 is KGHDR, CDR2 SFDVKD. CDR3 length equals 14 residues. CDR3 nucleotide sequence: TGTGCCACCAGTGATCGACAGGGCAGCACTGAAGCTTTCTTT. Translating gives CATSDRQGSTEAFF.

The rearrangement uses TRBV11-3 and TRBJ2-4; D ambiguous. The CDR3 is made up of 15 amino acids. Per germline, CDR1 SGHNT and CDR2 YENEEA. Trimming stripped 4 bases from V and 9 bases from J, with 19 bases between. The CDR3 nucleotides are TGTGCCAGCAGCTCCCGCCCCACGCCGTCTCTCATTCAGTACTTC. This codes for CASSSRPTPSLIQYF.

The V and J genes are TRBV28 and TRBJ2-2, with D unresolved. The germline V gene encodes CDR1 MDHEN and CDR2 SYDVKM. CDR3 length equals 18 residues. V was clipped by 4 bases and J by 2 bases, with 20 bases between them. The CDR3, as DNA: TGTGCCAGCAGTTCCACTGCTTTGAGACACACAAACACCGGGGAGCTGTTTTTT. Translated: CASSSTALRHTNTGELFF.

This clonotype was picked up a small number of times. The genes are TRBV28 and TRBJ1-2; 8 bases are shared with TRBD1. The CDR3 consists of 15 residues. Trimming cost V 8 bases and J 1 base; bases outside gene matches: 9. From germline, CDR1 is MDHEN and CDR2 SYDVKM. DNA for the CDR3: TGTGCCAGCGGTAGGGACAGGCCGGTTAACTATGGCTACACCTTC. Translation: CASGRDRPVNYGYTF.

V usage is TRBV19 and J usage is TRBJ2-2; D remains ambiguous. The CDR3 contains 15 residues. The germline V and J ends were trimmed by 6 bases and 5 bases, with 16 bases remaining between them. Germline values: CDR1 LNHDA, CDR2 SQIVND (reference sequence). The CDR3 is CASSRTRLGTGELFF. In DNA, the CDR3 is TGTGCCAGTAGCCGGACCAGGTTAGGAACCGGGGAGCTGTTTTTT.

This chain uses TRBV7-9 with TRBJ2-1; 8 bases match TRBD2. Germline lookup yields CDR1 SEHNR and CDR2 FQNEAQ (reference sequence). The length of the CDR3 is 16 residues. The trim removed 4 bases at V and 2 bases at J, leaving 7 bases unmatched. The CDR3 protein is CASSSLAGKAYNEQFF. CDR3 bases: TGTGCCAGCAGCTCCTTAGCGGGGAAGGCCTACAATGAGCAGTTCTTC.

This clonotype was detected only a few times. The chain has TRBV25-1 and TRBJ2-5; possibly TRBD1 for D (6 bases). The end of the DNA aligns better with TRBJ2-7, so the J call may be wrong. This CDR3 is 14 amino acids long. Per germline, CDR1 MGHDK and CDR2 SYGVNS. This chain's CDR3 is CASSPPQGTHEQYF. The CDR3 nucleotides are TGTGCCAGCAGTCCCCCGCAGGGGACCCACGAGCAGTACTTC.